Listed below are T cell receptor beta chains from one sample, sequenced in a study of blood T cells in healthy people across ages. TCRdb ran MiXCR on the 5' RACE reads and lists one entry per CDR3 protein. The data show roughly 410,000 distinct CDR3 sequences, 45% to 65% seen once. The sequencing input was blood. The receptors derive from a man aged 60-69 years in good health. Each CDR3 is given with its conserved first and last residue. Fields, in order: CDR3 protein, CDR3 DNA, clone size, D gene, J gene, V gene. The D gene is left open where the match is weak. The size of a clone is reported for some rows only, either as once, few or many, or as a class for expanded clones.

cdr3_aa: CAWSRQYDEQYF
cdr3_nt: TGTGCCTGGAGCCGTCAGTACGACGAGCAGTACTTC
clone_size: -
d_call: -
j_call: TRBJ2-7
v_call: TRBV30

cdr3_aa: CASSQAASGSRTEQYF
cdr3_nt: TGCGCCAGCAGCCAAGCGGCTAGCGGGAGTCGGACTGAGCAGTACTTC
clone_size: -
d_call: TRBD2
j_call: TRBJ2-5
v_call: TRBV4-3

cdr3_aa: CSVWGLREQYF
cdr3_nt: TGCAGCGTTTGGGGGCTTCGGGAGCAGTACTTC
clone_size: few
d_call: -
j_call: TRBJ2-7
v_call: TRBV29-1

cdr3_aa: CASTGTPYNEQFF
cdr3_nt: TGTGCCAGTACCGGGACCCCTTACAATGAGCAGTTCTTC
clone_size: -
d_call: -
j_call: TRBJ2-1
v_call: TRBV12-3/TRBV12-4

cdr3_aa: CSAFSGDSDTGELFF
cdr3_nt: TGCAGTGCTTTTTCAGGGGATTCGGACACCGGGGAGCTGTTTTTT
clone_size: -
d_call: -
j_call: TRBJ2-2
v_call: TRBV20-1

cdr3_aa: CASSEHQGLGAYEQYF
cdr3_nt: TGTGCCAGCAGCGAACACCAGGGGCTGGGTGCCTACGAGCAGTACTTC
clone_size: -
d_call: -
j_call: TRBJ2-7
v_call: TRBV9

cdr3_aa: CASRFVGRDTQYF
cdr3_nt: TGTGCCAGCAGATTCGTGGGGCGGGATACGCAGTATTTT
clone_size: -
d_call: -
j_call: TRBJ2-3
v_call: TRBV6-2/TRBV6-3

cdr3_aa: CSASKALGNYEQYF
cdr3_nt: TGCAGTGCTAGCAAAGCCCTCGGAAACTACGAGCAGTACTTC
clone_size: -
d_call: -
j_call: TRBJ2-7
v_call: TRBV20-1

cdr3_aa: CASSLGGGVGQRGYGYTF
cdr3_nt: TGTGCCAGCAGCTTAGGTGGAGGAGTGGGGCAGAGGGGCTATGGCTACACCTTC
clone_size: few
d_call: -
j_call: TRBJ1-2
v_call: TRBV7-2

cdr3_aa: CASSLEETRYF
cdr3_nt: TGCGCCAGCAGCTTGGAGGAGACCCGGTACTTC
clone_size: -
d_call: -
j_call: TRBJ2-7
v_call: TRBV5-1

cdr3_aa: CASSLGRVNTEAFF
cdr3_nt: TGTGCCAGCAGTTTGGGAAGAGTGAACACTGAAGCTTTCTTT
clone_size: many
d_call: -
j_call: TRBJ1-1
v_call: TRBV28

cdr3_aa: CSARVRTAYEQYF
cdr3_nt: TGCAGTGCTAGAGTGAGGACGGCGTACGAGCAGTACTTC
clone_size: -
d_call: -
j_call: TRBJ2-7
v_call: TRBV20-1

cdr3_aa: CASSGGLAGREEQFF
cdr3_nt: TGTGCCAGCAGCGGAGGACTAGCGGGGCGAGAGGAGCAGTTCTTC
clone_size: -
d_call: TRBD2
j_call: TRBJ2-1
v_call: TRBV9

cdr3_aa: CSARRLAVETQYF
cdr3_nt: TGCAGTGCTAGAAGGCTAGCGGTAGAGACCCAGTACTTC
clone_size: -
d_call: TRBD2
j_call: TRBJ2-5
v_call: TRBV20-1

cdr3_aa: CASSLAQGTGYGYTF
cdr3_nt: TGTGCCAGCAGCTTAGCTCAGGGGACAGGGTATGGCTACACCTTC
clone_size: -
d_call: TRBD1
j_call: TRBJ1-2
v_call: TRBV7-2

cdr3_aa: CASSHRRGGAREQYF
cdr3_nt: TGTGCCAGCAGCCACAGACGGGGGGGAGCGCGAGAGCAGTACTTC
clone_size: -
d_call: TRBD2
j_call: TRBJ2-7
v_call: TRBV7-2

cdr3_aa: CASSQELRDDISEQYF
cdr3_nt: TGTGCCAGCAGCCAAGAGTTAAGGGATGATATTTCCGAGCAGTACTTC
clone_size: many
d_call: -
j_call: TRBJ2-7
v_call: TRBV14

cdr3_aa: CASSVVASGSYEQFF
cdr3_nt: TGTGCCAGCAGCGTAGTTGCTAGCGGGAGCTATGAGCAGTTCTTC
clone_size: few
d_call: TRBD2
j_call: TRBJ2-1
v_call: TRBV9

cdr3_aa: CATSTMDGGNTEAFF
cdr3_nt: TGTGCCACCAGCACAATGGATGGGGGGAACACTGAAGCTTTCTTT
clone_size: few
d_call: -
j_call: TRBJ1-1
v_call: TRBV15